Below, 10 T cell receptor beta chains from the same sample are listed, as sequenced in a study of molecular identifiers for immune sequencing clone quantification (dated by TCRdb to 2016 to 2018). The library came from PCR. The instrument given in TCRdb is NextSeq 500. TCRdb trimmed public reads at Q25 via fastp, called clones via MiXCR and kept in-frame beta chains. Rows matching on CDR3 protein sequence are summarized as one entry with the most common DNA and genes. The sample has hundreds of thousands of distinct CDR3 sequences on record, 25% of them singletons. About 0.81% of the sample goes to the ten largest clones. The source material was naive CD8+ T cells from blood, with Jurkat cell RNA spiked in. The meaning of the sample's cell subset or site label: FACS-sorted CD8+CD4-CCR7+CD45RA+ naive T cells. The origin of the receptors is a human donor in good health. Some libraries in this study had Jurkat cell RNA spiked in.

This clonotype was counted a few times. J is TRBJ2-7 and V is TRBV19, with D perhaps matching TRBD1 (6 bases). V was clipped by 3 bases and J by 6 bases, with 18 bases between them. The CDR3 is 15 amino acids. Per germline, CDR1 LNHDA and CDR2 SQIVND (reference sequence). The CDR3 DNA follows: TGTGCCAGTAGTATGCGTGGCAGGGGCGATTCCGAGCAGTACTTC. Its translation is CASSMRGRGDSEQYF.

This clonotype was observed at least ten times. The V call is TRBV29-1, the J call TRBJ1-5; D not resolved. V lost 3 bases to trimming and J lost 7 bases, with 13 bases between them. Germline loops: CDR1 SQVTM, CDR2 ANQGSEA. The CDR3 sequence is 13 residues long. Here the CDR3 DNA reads TGCAGCGTTGAGGACGGGGTAGGCCAGCCCCAGCATTTT. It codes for CSVEDGVGQPQHF.

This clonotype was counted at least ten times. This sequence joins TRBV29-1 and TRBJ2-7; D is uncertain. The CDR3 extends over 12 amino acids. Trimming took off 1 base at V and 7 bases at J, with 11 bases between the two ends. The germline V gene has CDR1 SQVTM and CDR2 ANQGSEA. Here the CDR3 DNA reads TGCAGCGTTGAAGGAAGACCGGCGGAGCAGTACTTC. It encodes CSVEGRPAEQYF.

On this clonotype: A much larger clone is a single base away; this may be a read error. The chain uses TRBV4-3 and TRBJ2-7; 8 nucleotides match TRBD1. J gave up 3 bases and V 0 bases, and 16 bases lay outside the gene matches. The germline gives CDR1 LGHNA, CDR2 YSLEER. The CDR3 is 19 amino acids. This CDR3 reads CASSQDAGGFSVAVYEQYF. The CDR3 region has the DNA TGCGCCAGCAGCCAAGACGCAGGGGGCTTTAGCGTGGCTGTCTACGAGCAGTACTTC.

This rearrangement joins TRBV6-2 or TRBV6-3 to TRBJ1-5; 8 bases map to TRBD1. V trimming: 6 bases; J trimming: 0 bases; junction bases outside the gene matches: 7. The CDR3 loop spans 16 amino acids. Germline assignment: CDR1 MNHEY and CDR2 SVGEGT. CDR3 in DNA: TGTGCCAGCAGCTGGACAGGGACTTATAGCAATCAGCCCCAGCATTTT. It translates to CASSWTGTYSNQPQHF.

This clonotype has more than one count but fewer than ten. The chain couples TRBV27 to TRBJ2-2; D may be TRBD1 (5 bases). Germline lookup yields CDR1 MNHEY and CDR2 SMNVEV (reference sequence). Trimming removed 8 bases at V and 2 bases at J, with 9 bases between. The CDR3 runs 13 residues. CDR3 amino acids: CASGAVNTGELFF. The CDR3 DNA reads TGTGCCAGCGGGGCGGTTAACACCGGGGAGCTGTTTTTT.

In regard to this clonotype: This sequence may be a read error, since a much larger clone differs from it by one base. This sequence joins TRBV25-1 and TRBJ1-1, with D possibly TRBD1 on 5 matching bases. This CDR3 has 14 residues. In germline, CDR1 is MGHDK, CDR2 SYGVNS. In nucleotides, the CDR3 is TGTGCCAGCAGTGGATTCAGCCTCAACATCGGGGCTCTCTTT. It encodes CASSGFSLNIGALF.

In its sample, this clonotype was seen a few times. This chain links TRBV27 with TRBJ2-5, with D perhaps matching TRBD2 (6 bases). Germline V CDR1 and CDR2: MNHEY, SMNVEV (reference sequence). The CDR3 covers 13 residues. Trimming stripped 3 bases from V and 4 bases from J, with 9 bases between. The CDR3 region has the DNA TGTGCCAGCAGTTTCCGGGGAGGAGAGACCCAGTACTTC. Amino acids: CASSFRGGETQYF.

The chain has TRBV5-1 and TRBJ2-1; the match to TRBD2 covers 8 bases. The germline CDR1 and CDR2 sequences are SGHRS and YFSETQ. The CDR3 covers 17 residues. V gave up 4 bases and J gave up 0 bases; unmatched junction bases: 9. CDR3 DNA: TGCGCCAGCAGCCCTCATAGTAGCGGGGCCTCCTACAATGAGCAGTTCTTC. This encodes CASSPHSSGASYNEQFF. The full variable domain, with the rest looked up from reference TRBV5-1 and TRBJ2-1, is KAGVTQTPRYLIKTRGQQVTLSCSPISGHRSVSWYQQTPGQGLQFLFEYFSETQRNKGNFPGRFSGRQFSNSRSEMNVSTLELGDSALYLCASSPHSSGASYNEQFFGPGTRLTVL.

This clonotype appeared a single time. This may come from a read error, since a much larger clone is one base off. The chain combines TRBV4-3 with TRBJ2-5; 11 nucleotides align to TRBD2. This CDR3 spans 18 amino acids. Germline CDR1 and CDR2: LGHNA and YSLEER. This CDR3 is CASSQVGFGLAGQEPQYF. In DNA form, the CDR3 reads TGCGCCAGCAGCCAAGTCGGGTTCGGACTAGCGGGCCAAGAGCCCCAGTACTTC.